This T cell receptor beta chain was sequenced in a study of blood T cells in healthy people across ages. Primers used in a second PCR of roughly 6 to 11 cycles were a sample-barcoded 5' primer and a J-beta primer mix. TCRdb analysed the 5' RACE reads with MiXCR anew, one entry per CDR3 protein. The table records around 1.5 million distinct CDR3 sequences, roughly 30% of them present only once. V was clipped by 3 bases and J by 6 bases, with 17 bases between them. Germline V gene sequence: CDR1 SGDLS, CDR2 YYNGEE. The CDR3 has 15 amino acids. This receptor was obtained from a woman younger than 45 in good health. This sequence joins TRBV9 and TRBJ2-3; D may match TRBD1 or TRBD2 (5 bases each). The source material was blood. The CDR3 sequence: CASSARDGDEDTQYF. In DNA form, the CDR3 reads TGTGCCAGCAGCGCCCGGGACGGGGACGAGGATACGCAGTATTTT.